The 18 T cell receptor beta chains listed next were all sequenced from one sample in a study of control samples from healthy donors and cancer patients. This table comes from immunoSEQ multiplex PCR, and its TCRdb copy is limited to in-frame clones, with some not included. The sample consists of about 80,000 clones, less than 90% of them appearing once. Sequencing was performed on blood. The receptor source for this set is a woman aged 55-70 years in good health.

This rearrangement joins TRBV25-1 to TRBJ2-1; no firm D call. V gave up 3 bases and J gave up 10 bases, with 19 bases separating them. The length of the CDR3 is 15 residues. The germline gives CDR1 MGHDK, CDR2 SYGVNS. The CDR3 DNA follows: TGTGCCAGCAGTGACCCGGCTCGCCCCGGCAGGGAGCAGTTCTTC. This encodes CASSDPARPGREQFF.

The J gene is TRBJ2-2, the V gene TRBV14; 8 positions match TRBD1. The CDR3 extends over 15 amino acids. J lost 1 base, V lost 4 bases, and 2 bases had no gene match. CDR1 and CDR2 from the germline V gene are SGHDN and FVKESK. The CDR3 DNA reads TGTGCCAGCAGCCTTGGACAGGGGAACACCGGGGAGCTGTTTTTT. Translating it yields CASSLGQGNTGELFF.

This chain joins TRBV24-1 and TRBJ1-3; D gene ambiguous. Between the trimmed V and J ends, which lost 4 bases and 8 bases, there was a span of 11 bases. This CDR3 is built from 13 residues. Looked up from germline, CDR1 is KGHDR and CDR2 is SFDVKD. The CDR3: CATSEDGWDTIYF. DNA for the CDR3: TGTGCCACCAGTGAGGACGGATGGGACACCATATATTTT.

The genes are TRBV9 and TRBJ2-1, with D possibly called TRBD1 or TRBD2 (5 bases each). V was trimmed by 0 bases and J by 2 bases, leaving 9 bases between them. CDR3 size: 15 residues. Germline CDR1 reads SGDLS; CDR2 reads YYNGEE. The CDR3: CASSVVGETYNEQFF. The CDR3 DNA reads TGTGCCAGCAGCGTAGTGGGGGAAACCTACAATGAGCAGTTCTTC.

The CDR3 nucleotides are TGTGCCTGGAGAAGGACAGGGTCCAATCAGCCCCAGCATTTT. Translating gives CAWRRTGSNQPQHF. V is TRBV30 and J is TRBJ1-5; 8 positions agree with TRBD1. With 3 bases clipped from V and 3 bases from J, the junction kept 4 bases outside the gene matches. The CDR3 has 14 residues. Per germline, CDR1 GTSNPN and CDR2 SVGIG (reference sequence).

V is TRBV7-9 and J is TRBJ2-7, with a possible D match to TRBD1 (5 bases). Trimming shortened V by 4 bases and J by 5 bases, and 12 bases separated the two germline ends. This CDR3 region has 13 residues. The germline V gene encodes CDR1 SEHNR and CDR2 FQNEAQ (reference sequence). The CDR3 loop reads CASSSDRPHEQYF. CDR3 in DNA: TGTGCCAGCAGCTCAGACAGACCGCACGAGCAGTACTTC.

The chain has TRBV6-5 and TRBJ2-2, with 11 positions matching TRBD1. CDR1 is MNHEY, CDR2 SVGAGI, per germline. Losses at the gene ends were 0 bases for V and 7 bases for J; bases not matched to a gene: 4. The CDR3 has 16 amino acids. The CDR3 loop reads CASSYSGTGGSGELFF. The CDR3 bases are TGTGCCAGCAGTTACTCCGGGACAGGGGGAAGCGGGGAGCTGTTTTTT.

This clone was recorded only once. The J gene is TRBJ2-2, the V gene TRBV9, with D perhaps matching TRBD2 (6 bases). The CDR3 is 13 amino acids. CDR1 and CDR2 from the germline V gene are SGDLS and YYNGEE. The V end lost 10 bases, the J end lost 1 base, and 11 bases lay between the germline ends. The DNA for the CDR3 is TGTGCCTCTTCAGCGGGGAACACCGGGGAGCTGTTTTTT. The encoded protein is CASSAGNTGELFF. The entire variable domain, with the rest obtained from reference TRBV9 and TRBJ2-2, is as follows: DSGVTQTPKHLITATGQRVTLRCSPRSGDLSVYWYQQSLDQGLQFLIQYYNGEERAKGNILERFSAQQFPDLHSELNLSSLELGDSALYFCASSAGNTGELFFGEGSRLTVL.

The chain employs TRBV5-1 and TRBJ2-1, with 7 bases fitting TRBD2. V lost 0 bases to trimming and J lost 2 bases; unmatched junction nucleotides: 2. This CDR3 is built from 15 residues. Germline CDR1 and CDR2: SGHRS and YFSETQ. The CDR3 region has the DNA TGCGCCAGCAGCTTGGCGGGACTACCCTACAATGAGCAGTTCTTC. Amino acid sequence: CASSLAGLPYNEQFF.

In this sample, this clone turned up once. The chain is built from TRBV28 and TRBJ1-3; no definite D call. The V gene's germline CDR1 is MDHEN and CDR2 SYDVKM. The V gene lost 7 bases and the J gene lost 0 bases, with 4 bases spanning the gap. The CDR3 totals 12 residues. CDR3 protein: CASITSGNTIYF. CDR3 in DNA: TGTGCCAGCATAACCTCTGGAAACACCATATATTTT. Full variable domain (rest looked up from reference TRBV28 and TRBJ1-3): DVKVTQSSRYLVKRTGEKVFLECVQDMDHENMFWYRQDPGLGLRLIYFSYDVKMKEKGDIPEGYSVSREKKERFSLILESASTNQTSMYLCASITSGNTIYFGEGSWLTVV.

The gene calls are TRBV29-1 and TRBJ1-1, with D possibly matching TRBD1 (6 bases). This CDR3 contains 14 residues. CDR1 is SQVTM and CDR2 is ANQGSEA in the germline V gene. V gave up 7 bases and J gave up 4 bases, with 19 bases separating them. The CDR3 nucleotides read TGCAGCGCCGACATCGGGGGCCAGGGCACTGAAGCTTTCTTT. Amino acid sequence: CSADIGGQGTEAFF.

The chain couples TRBV20-1 to TRBJ1-1; D is unclear. The CDR3 length is 11 residues. Germline CDR1 is DFQATT and CDR2 is SNEGSKA (reference sequence). Trimming stripped 1 base from V and 3 bases from J, with 3 bases between. CDR3 coding DNA: TGCAGTGCTAGAGGGTACACTGAAGCTTTCTTT. Its translation is CSARGYTEAFF.

The chain is built from TRBV6-5 and TRBJ1-2, with D tentatively TRBD1 (5 bases). Germline V gene sequence: CDR1 MNHEY, CDR2 SVGAGI. The CDR3 is 15 amino acids. V was clipped by 4 bases and J by 8 bases, with 20 bases between them. The CDR3 DNA follows: TGTGCCAGCAGTTTCTGGACCACGGAGGGGAAAGGCTACACCTTC. As protein: CASSFWTTEGKGYTF.

V usage is TRBV7-6 and J usage is TRBJ2-7; no clear D gene. Trimming pared 1 base from V and 4 bases from J, leaving 8 bases between. The CDR3 spans 13 residues. CDR1 SGHVS and CDR2 FNYEAQ come from the germline V gene. The chain's CDR3 is CASSLETGYEQYF. DNA of the CDR3: TGTGCCAGCAGCTTAGAGACTGGATACGAGCAGTACTTC.

The chain joins TRBV19 to TRBJ1-5; D is unresolved. Deletions cut 6 bases from V and 3 bases from J, with 9 bases between. Germline V gene lookup returns CDR1 LNHDA and CDR2 SQIVND (reference sequence). This CDR3 is built from 13 residues. The CDR3 is CASSRRDNQPQHF. Here the CDR3 DNA reads TGTGCCAGTAGCCGCCGGGACAATCAGCCCCAGCATTTT.

This clone has only one observation. V usage is TRBV25-1 and J usage is TRBJ2-1; 10 nucleotides match TRBD1. The CDR3 contains 14 residues. From germline, CDR1 is MGHDK and CDR2 SYGVNS. The trim removed 7 bases at V and 7 bases at J, leaving 7 bases unmatched. CDR3 region: CASTRQGAGNEQFF. The CDR3 coding sequence is TGTGCCAGCACCCGACAGGGGGCGGGGAATGAGCAGTTCTTC. Based on the CDR3 plus reference TRBV25-1 and TRBJ2-1, the full variable domain is EADIYQTPRYLVIGTGKKITLECSQTMGHDKMYWYQQDPGMELHLIHYSYGVNSTEKGDLSSESTVSRIRTEHFPLTLESARPSHTSQYLCASTRQGAGNEQFFGPGTRLTVL.

This clone appeared a single time. V is TRBV7-8 and J is TRBJ2-3; D remains ambiguous. The germline V gene encodes CDR1 SGHVS and CDR2 FQNEAQ. Trimming cost V 4 bases and J 1 base, with 12 bases left between them. CDR3 size: 15 residues. The CDR3 loop reads CASSSEVGRTDTQYF. CDR3 nucleotide sequence: TGTGCCAGCAGCTCAGAAGTGGGCCGCACAGATACGCAGTATTTT.

The chain joins TRBV3-1 (or the pseudogene TRBV3-2) to TRBJ2-7; 13 bases map to TRBD2. J gave up 4 bases and V 3 bases, and 9 bases lay outside the gene matches. There are 17 residues in the CDR3. Germline V CDR1 and CDR2: LGHDT, YNNKEL (reference sequence). For the CDR3, the DNA is TGTGCCAGCAGCCACCTACTAGCGGGAGGGCCGGGGTACGAGCAGTACTTC. Translated, it gives CASSHLLAGGPGYEQYF.